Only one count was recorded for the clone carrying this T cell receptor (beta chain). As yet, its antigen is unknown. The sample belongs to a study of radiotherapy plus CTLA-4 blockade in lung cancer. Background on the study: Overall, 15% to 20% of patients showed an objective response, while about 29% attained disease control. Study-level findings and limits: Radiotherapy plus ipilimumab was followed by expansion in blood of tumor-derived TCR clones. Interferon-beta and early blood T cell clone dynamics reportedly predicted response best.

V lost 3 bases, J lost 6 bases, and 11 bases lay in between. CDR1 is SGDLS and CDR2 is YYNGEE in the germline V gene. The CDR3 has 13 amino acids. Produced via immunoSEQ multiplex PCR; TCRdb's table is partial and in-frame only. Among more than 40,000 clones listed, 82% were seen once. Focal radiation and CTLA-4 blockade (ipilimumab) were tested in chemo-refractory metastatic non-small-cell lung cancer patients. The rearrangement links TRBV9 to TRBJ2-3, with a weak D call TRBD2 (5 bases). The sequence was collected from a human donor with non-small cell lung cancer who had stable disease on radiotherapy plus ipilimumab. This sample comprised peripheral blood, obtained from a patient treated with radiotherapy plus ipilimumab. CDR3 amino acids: CASSAPPGDTQYF. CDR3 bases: TGTGCCAGCAGCGCCCCCCCGGGGGATACGCAGTATTTT.